This TCR beta chain originates from a study of T-cell reconstitution after alpha-beta-depleted transplantation in children. Unique molecular identifiers were used in preparing the TCRbeta library. TCRdb recomputed calls from the PCR reads with MiXCR, one row per CDR3 protein. The repertoire holds under 750,000 distinct CDR3 sequences, approximately 22% seen once, with roughly 15% in the top ten. CDR3 length: 16 residues. CDR1 and CDR2 from the germline V gene are SEHNR and FQNEAQ (reference sequence). The V end was cut by 5 bases, the J end by 4 bases, with 20 bases between. This clonotype has a count of ten or more.

This sequence joins TRBV7-9 and TRBJ1-2; weak D call: TRBD1 (5 bases). The sample was PBMCs, mostly from graft donor cells, taken 360 days after TCRalphabeta/CD19-depleted stem cell transplant. The receptor was derived from a boy under two years old who had a stem cell transplant for acute myeloid leukemia, so the T cells may come from the graft donor. The CDR3 region is CASSGRDLRGSYGYTF. The CDR3, as DNA: TGTGCCAGCAGCGGCCGGGACCTCCGAGGAAGCTATGGCTACACCTTC. The full variable domain, in which reference TRBV7-9 and TRBJ1-2 provide the parts outside the CDR3, is DTGVSQNPRHKITKRGQNVTFRCDPISEHNRLYWYRQTLGQGPEFLTYFQNEAQLEKSRLLSDRFSAERPKGSFSTLEIQRTEQGDSAMYLCASSGRDLRGSYGYTFGSGTRLTVV.